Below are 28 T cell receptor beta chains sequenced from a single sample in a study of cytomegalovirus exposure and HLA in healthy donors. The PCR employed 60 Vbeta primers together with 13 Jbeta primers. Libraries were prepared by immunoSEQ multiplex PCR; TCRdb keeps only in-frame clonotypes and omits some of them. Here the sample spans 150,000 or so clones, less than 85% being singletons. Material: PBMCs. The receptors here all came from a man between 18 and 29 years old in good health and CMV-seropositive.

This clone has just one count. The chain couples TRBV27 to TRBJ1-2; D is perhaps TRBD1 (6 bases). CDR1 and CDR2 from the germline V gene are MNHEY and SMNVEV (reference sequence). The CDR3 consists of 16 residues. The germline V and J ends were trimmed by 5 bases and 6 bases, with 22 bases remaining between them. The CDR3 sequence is CASSPRKGGGRDGYTF. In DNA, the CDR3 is TGTGCCAGCAGTCCCCGCAAAGGGGGGGGAAGGGATGGCTACACCTTC.

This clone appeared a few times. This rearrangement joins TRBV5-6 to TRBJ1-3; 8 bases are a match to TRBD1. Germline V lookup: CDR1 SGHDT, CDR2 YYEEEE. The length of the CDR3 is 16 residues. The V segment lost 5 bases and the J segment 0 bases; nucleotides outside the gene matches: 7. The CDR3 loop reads CASSKIQGGSGNTIYF. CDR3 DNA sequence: TGTGCCAGCAGTAAGATACAGGGGGGCTCTGGAAACACCATATATTTT.

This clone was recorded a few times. In DNA, the CDR3 is TGTGCCACCAGCACCCACCGGGGAGCCAAAAACATTCAGTACTTC. Its translation: CATSTHRGAKNIQYF. The chain combines TRBV15 with TRBJ2-4; D is possibly TRBD2 (5 bases). The ends were cut back, 4 bases at V and 0 bases at J, with 10 bases in the middle. The length of the CDR3 is 15 residues. In germline, CDR1 is LNHNV, CDR2 YYDKDF (reference sequence).

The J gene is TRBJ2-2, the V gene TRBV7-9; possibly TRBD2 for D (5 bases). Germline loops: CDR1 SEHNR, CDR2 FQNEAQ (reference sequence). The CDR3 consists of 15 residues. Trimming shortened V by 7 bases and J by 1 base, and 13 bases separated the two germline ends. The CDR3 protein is CASTTAGKNTGELFF. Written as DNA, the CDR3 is TGTGCCAGCACCACCGCCGGGAAGAACACCGGGGAGCTGTTTTTT.

CDR3 protein: CASSLGQVYNEQFF. CDR3 nucleotide sequence: TGCGCCAGCAGCTTGGGGCAGGTATACAATGAGCAGTTCTTC. The rearrangement links TRBV5-1 to TRBJ2-1; D ambiguous. The CDR3 has 14 residues. CDR1 is SGHRS and CDR2 is YFSETQ in the germline V gene. V dropped 0 bases and J dropped 4 bases, with 8 bases sitting between them.

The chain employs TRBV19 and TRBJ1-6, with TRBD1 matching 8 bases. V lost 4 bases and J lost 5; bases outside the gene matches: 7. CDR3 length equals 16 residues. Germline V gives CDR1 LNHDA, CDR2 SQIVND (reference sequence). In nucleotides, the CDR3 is TGTGCCAGTAGTACCATCAGGGGGCGGAATAATTCACCCCTCCACTTT. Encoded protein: CASSTIRGRNNSPLHF.

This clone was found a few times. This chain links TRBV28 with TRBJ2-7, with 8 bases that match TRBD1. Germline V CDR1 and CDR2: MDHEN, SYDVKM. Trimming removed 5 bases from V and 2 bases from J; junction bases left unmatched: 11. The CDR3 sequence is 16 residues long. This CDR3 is CASSPFKTGAAYEQYF. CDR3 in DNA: TGTGCCAGCAGTCCATTCAAGACAGGGGCCGCCTACGAGCAGTACTTC. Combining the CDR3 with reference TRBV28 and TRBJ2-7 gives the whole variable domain DVKVTQSSRYLVKRTGEKVFLECVQDMDHENMFWYRQDPGLGLRLIYFSYDVKMKEKGDIPEGYSVSREKKERFSLILESASTNQTSMYLCASSPFKTGAAYEQYFGPGTRLTVT.

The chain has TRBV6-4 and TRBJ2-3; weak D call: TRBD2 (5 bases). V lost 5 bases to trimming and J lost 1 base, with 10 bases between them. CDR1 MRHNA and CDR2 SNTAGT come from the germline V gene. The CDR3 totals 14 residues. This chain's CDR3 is CASSREYGTDTQYF. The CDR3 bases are TGTGCCAGCAGTAGGGAGTACGGCACAGATACGCAGTATTTT.

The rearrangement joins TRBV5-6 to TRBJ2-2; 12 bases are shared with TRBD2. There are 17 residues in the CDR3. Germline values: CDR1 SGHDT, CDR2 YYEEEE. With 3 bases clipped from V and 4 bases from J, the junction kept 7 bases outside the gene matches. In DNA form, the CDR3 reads TGTGCCAGCAGCTCAAGACTAGCGGGGGTGGGCACCGGGGAGCTGTTTTTT. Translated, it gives CASSSRLAGVGTGELFF. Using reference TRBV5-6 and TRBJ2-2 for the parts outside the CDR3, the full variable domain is DAGVTQSPTHLIKTRGQQVTLRCSPKSGHDTVSWYQQALGQGPQFIFQYYEEEERQRGNFPDRFSGHQFPNYSSELNVNALLLGDSALYLCASSSRLAGVGTGELFFGEGSRLTVL.

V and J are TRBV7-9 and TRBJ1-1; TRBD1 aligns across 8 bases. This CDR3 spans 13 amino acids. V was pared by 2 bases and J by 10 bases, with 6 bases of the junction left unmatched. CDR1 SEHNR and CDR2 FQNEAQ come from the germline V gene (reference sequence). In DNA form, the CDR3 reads TGTGCCAGCAGCTTACGGGAACAGGGGGGAGCTTTCTTT. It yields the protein CASSLREQGGAFF.

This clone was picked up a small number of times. The CDR3 coding sequence is TGTGCCAGCAGCTTAGAATGGGAGGACTACTATGGCTACACCTTC. Residues: CASSLEWEDYYGYTF. The chain is built from TRBV7-9 and TRBJ1-2; the D is unclear. V was trimmed by 1 base and J by 3 bases, leaving 12 bases between them. The CDR3 is 15 amino acids. The V gene's germline CDR1 is SEHNR and CDR2 FQNEAQ (reference sequence).

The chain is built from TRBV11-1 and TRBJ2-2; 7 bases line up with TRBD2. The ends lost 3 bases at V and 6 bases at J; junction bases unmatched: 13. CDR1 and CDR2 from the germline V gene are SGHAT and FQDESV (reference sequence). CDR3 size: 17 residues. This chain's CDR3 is CASSFNWRESLPGELFF. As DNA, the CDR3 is TGTGCCAGCAGCTTTAATTGGCGGGAGTCACTTCCCGGGGAGCTGTTTTTT.

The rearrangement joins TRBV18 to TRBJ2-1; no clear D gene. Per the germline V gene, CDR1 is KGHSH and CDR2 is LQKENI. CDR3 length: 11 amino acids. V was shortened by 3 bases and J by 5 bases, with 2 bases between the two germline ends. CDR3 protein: CASSPDNEQFF. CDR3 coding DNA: TGTGCCAGCTCACCCGACAATGAGCAGTTCTTC.

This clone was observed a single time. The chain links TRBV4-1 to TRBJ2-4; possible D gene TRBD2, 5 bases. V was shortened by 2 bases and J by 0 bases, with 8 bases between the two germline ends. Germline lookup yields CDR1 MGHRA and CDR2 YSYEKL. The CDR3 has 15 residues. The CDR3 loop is CASSQSGLAKNIQYF. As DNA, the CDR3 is TGCGCCAGCAGCCAATCCGGACTAGCCAAAAACATTCAGTACTTC.

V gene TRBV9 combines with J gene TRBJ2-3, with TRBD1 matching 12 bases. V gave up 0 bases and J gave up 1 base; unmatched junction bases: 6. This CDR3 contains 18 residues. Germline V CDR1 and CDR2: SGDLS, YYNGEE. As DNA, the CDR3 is TGTGCCAGCAGCGTAGGCCCGGGACAGGGGGCGCGCACAGATACGCAGTATTTT. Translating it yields CASSVGPGQGARTDTQYF.

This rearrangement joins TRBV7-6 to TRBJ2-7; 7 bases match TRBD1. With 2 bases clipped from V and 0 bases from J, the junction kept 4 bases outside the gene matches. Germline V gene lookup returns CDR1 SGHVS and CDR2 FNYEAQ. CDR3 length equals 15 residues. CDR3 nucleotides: TGTGCCAGCAGCTTATTAGGGACAGACTCCTACGAGCAGTACTTC. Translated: CASSLLGTDSYEQYF.

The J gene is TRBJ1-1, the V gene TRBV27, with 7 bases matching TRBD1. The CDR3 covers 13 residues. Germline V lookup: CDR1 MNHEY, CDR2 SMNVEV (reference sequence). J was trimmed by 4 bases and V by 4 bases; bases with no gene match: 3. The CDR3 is CASSSRGVTEAFF. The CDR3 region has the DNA TGTGCCAGCAGTTCCAGGGGGGTCACTGAAGCTTTCTTT.

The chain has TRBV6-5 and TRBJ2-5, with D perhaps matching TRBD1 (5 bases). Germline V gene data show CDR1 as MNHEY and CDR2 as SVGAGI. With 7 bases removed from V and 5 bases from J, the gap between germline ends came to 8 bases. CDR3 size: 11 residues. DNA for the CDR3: TGTGCCAGCAACAAGGGGGAGACCCAGTACTTC. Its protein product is CASNKGETQYF.

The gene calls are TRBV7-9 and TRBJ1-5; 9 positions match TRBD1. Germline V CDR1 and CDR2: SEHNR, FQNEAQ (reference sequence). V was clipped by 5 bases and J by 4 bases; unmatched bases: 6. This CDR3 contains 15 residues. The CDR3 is CASSPTGTGNQPQHF. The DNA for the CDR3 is TGTGCCAGCAGCCCCACCGGGACAGGGAATCAGCCCCAGCATTTT.

The CDR3 region is CASSDGIAGHYEQFF. CDR3 DNA sequence: TGTGCCAGCAGTGACGGGATAGCGGGACACTATGAGCAGTTCTTC. The chain links TRBV6-4 to TRBJ2-1, with 8 bases that match TRBD2. CDR1 and CDR2 from the germline V gene are MRHNA and SNTAGT. The V gene end was trimmed by 2 bases and the J gene end by 8 bases; junction bases not matched to a gene: 8. The CDR3 totals 15 residues.

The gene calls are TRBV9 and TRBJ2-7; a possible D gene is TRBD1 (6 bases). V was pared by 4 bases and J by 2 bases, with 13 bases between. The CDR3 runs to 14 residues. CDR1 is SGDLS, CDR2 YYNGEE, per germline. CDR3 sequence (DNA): TGTGCCAGCAGCCCCCGACAGGCAACCTACGAGCAGTACTTC. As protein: CASSPRQATYEQYF.

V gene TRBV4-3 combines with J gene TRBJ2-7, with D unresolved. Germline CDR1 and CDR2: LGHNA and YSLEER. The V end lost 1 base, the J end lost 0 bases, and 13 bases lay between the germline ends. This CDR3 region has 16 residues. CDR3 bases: TGCGCCAGCAGCCAAGGAACTAACCTAATCTCCTACGAGCAGTACTTC. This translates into CASSQGTNLISYEQYF.

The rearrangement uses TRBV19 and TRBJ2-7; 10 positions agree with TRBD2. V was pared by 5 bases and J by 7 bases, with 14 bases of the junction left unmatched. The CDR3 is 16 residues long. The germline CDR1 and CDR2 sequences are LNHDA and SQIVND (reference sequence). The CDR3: CASSGAEREGRGEQYF. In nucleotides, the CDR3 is TGTGCCAGTAGTGGGGCGGAGCGGGAGGGCCGAGGAGAGCAGTACTTC.

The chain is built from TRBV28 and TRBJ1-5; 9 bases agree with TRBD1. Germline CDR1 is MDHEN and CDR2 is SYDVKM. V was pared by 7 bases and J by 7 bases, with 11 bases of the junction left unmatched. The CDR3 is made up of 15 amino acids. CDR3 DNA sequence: TGTGCCAGCACCAGGGGGGGGGACAGGGACCAGCCCCAGCATTTT. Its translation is CASTRGGDRDQPQHF.

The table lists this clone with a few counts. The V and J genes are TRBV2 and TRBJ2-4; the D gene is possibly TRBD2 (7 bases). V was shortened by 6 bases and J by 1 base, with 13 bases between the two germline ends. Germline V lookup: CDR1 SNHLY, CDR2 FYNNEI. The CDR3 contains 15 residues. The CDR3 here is CASRRGGSAKNIQYF. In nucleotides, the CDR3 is TGTGCCAGCAGGAGGGGGGGCTCGGCCAAAAACATTCAGTACTTC. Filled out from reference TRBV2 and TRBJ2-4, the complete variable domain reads EPEVTQTPSHQVTQMGQEVILRCVPISNHLYFYWYRQILGQKVEFLVSFYNNEISEKSEIFDDQFSVERPDGSNFTLKIRSTKLEDSAMYFCASRRGGSAKNIQYFGAGTRLSVL.

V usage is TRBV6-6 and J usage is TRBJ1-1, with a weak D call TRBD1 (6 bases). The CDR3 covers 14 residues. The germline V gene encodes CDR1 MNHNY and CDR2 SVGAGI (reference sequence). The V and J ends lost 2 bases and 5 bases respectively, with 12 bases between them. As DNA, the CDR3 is TGTGCCAGCAGTTACAGGGGGGGGATGACTGAAGCTTTCTTT. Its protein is CASSYRGGMTEAFF.

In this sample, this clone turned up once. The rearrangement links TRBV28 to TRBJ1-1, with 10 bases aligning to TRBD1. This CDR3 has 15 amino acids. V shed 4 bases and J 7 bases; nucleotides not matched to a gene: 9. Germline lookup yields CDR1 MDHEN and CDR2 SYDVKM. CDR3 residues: CASSSQTGGGFEAFF. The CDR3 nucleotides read TGTGCCAGCAGTTCCCAGACAGGGGGCGGGTTTGAAGCTTTCTTT. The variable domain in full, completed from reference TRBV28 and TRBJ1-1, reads DVKVTQSSRYLVKRTGEKVFLECVQDMDHENMFWYRQDPGLGLRLIYFSYDVKMKEKGDIPEGYSVSREKKERFSLILESASTNQTSMYLCASSSQTGGGFEAFFGQGTRLTVV.

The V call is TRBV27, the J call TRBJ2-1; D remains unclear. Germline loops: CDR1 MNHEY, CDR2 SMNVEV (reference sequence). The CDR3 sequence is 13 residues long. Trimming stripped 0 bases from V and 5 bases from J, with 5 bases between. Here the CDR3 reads CASSLSRHNEQFF. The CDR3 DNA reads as TGTGCCAGCAGTTTATCGCGTCACAATGAGCAGTTCTTC.